This T cell receptor (beta chain) was sequenced for a study of blood T cell repertoires in COVID-19. Authors' methods: Scientists estimated how many nucleated cells there were by amplifying reference gene primers. TCRdb's copy holds only in-frame clones and misses some; the assay was immunoSEQ multiplex PCR. Clone size and the V and J calls come from that table; the DNA yielded D and trimming. In the table there are about 220,000 clones, about 80% of which are singletons. Enrolled through a virtual design, the participants were between roughly 18 and 90 years of age and came from about two dozen US areas. Participant reports of clinical history set cohort assignment. This receptor was obtained from a woman in her thirties or forties with acute COVID-19. Sample: PBMCs or T cells enriched from blood (not recorded which).

The CDR3 protein is CASSYSNRGLEETQYF. The CDR3 DNA is TGTGCCAGCAGTTACTCGAACAGGGGGCTGGAAGAGACCCAGTACTTC. The chain has TRBV6-5 and TRBJ2-5; TRBD1 aligns across 9 bases. Per germline, CDR1 MNHEY and CDR2 SVGAGI. J was trimmed by 3 bases and V by 0 bases; bases with no gene match: 5. CDR3 length: 16 amino acids.